A single T cell receptor (beta chain) is shown here with its context. These data come from a study of blood T cell repertoires in COVID-19. Study context: The samples span acute and convalescent COVID-19 from the United States, Italy and Spain. Sources were T cells, B-cell-depleted T cells, or PBMCs; the material itself was cDNA or gDNA.

Germline CDR1 and CDR2: SEHNR and FQNEAQ (reference sequence). Between the trimmed V and J ends, which lost 9 bases and 4 bases, there was a span of 18 bases. The CDR3 sequence is 14 residues long. As originally analysed: From reference gene primer amplification, estimates of nucleated cell counts were derived. TCRdb's table, derived via immunoSEQ multiplex PCR, lists solely in-frame clones and lacks some. From that table come the V and J calls and clone size; the DNA was used to work out D and trimming. The sample yields about 310,000 clones, more than 75% seen once. The origin of this receptor is a man between 50 and 59 years old with active or convalescent COVID-19. The sequenced sample consisted of peripheral blood. This rearrangement joins TRBV7-9 to TRBJ1-1; a possible D gene is TRBD1 (6 bases). The CDR3 DNA reads TGTGCCAGACCAACAGGGATGAGAAGCACTGAAGCTTTCTTT. It translates to CARPTGMRSTEAFF.